This T cell receptor beta chain was captured in a study of T cell responses to AZD1222 COVID-19 vaccine. Overall study findings and caveats: The donors showed a predominance of white British ancestry and of females, with possible underestimation of clonal diversity. CD4 TCRs associated with vaccination spanned spike, dominating at 160-218 and 743-854.

Trimming cost V 3 bases and J 7 bases, with 16 bases left between them. The germline V gene has CDR1 SGDLS and CDR2 YYNGEE. The CDR3 consists of 15 residues. As concerns this clone: Its matching antigen is unknown.

Data came from immunoSEQ multiplex PCR; TCRdb stores just in-frame clones and leaves some out. The table has roughly 110,000 clones, 80% to 95% seen once. This sequence originates from an adult who received the AZD1222 COVID-19 vaccine. The genes are TRBV9 and TRBJ1-4; D is perhaps TRBD1 (6 bases). Sequenced here: peripheral blood, sampled 28 days after the second AZD1222 dose. DNA of the CDR3: TGTGCCAGCAGCGCTAGCGGGGGGCAGGCTGAAAAACTGTTTTTT. Translating gives CASSASGGQAEKLFF. Based on the CDR3 plus reference TRBV9 and TRBJ1-4, the full variable domain is DSGVTQTPKHLITATGQRVTLRCSPRSGDLSVYWYQQSLDQGLQFLIQYYNGEERAKGNILERFSAQQFPDLHSELNLSSLELGDSALYFCASSASGGQAEKLFFGSGTQLSVL.